Shown below are 16 T cell receptor beta chains from a single sample sequenced in a study of cytomegalovirus exposure and HLA in healthy donors. It was with 60 Vbeta and 13 Jbeta primers that the PCR ran. Generated by immunoSEQ multiplex PCR, the TCRdb table keeps only in-frame clones and is missing some. In all, the sample yields approximately 130,000 clones. Source material: PBMCs. The receptors derive from an older woman in good health and CMV-seronegative.

The chain recombines TRBV28 with TRBJ1-5; D perhaps matches TRBD1 (5 bases). V was shortened by 3 bases and J by 5 bases, with 23 bases between the two germline ends. The CDR3 contains 18 residues. Germline assignment: CDR1 MDHEN and CDR2 SYDVKM. The CDR3 region is CASSFGIRASGYYQPQHF. The DNA of the CDR3 is TGTGCCAGCAGTTTTGGTATTCGGGCCTCAGGGTACTATCAGCCCCAGCATTTT.

The rearrangement joins TRBV6-4 to TRBJ2-2; D remains unclear. Germline values: CDR1 MRHNA, CDR2 SNTAGT. V dropped 2 bases and J dropped 7 bases, with 11 bases sitting between them. The CDR3 is 14 residues long. CDR3 in amino acids: CASSDKSSFGELFF. The CDR3 coding sequence is TGTGCCAGCAGTGACAAGAGTAGTTTCGGGGAGCTGTTTTTT.

J is TRBJ1-2 and V is TRBV5-8; D not certain. Trimming removed 3 bases from V and 1 base from J, with 13 bases in between. Germline V gives CDR1 SGHTS, CDR2 YDEGEE. CDR3 size: 15 residues. The CDR3 sequence is CASSSRVGSNYGYTF. The DNA of the CDR3 is TGTGCCAGCAGCTCTCGGGTGGGGAGTAACTATGGCTACACCTTC. Variable domain in full (rest from reference TRBV5-8 and TRBJ1-2): EAGVTQSPTHLIKTRGQQATLRCSPISGHTSVYWYQQALGLGLQFLLWYDEGEERNRGNFPPRFSGRQFPNYSSELNVNALELEDSALYLCASSSRVGSNYGYTFGSGTRLTVV.

The chain carries TRBV28 and TRBJ2-5, with 10 bases identical to TRBD2. Germline V CDR1 and CDR2: MDHEN, SYDVKM. Trimming at V came to 2 bases and at J to 2 bases, leaving 8 bases not matched to a gene. The CDR3 spans 17 residues. The chain's CDR3 is CASSLPSGSAPQETQYF. The CDR3, as DNA: TGTGCCAGCAGTTTACCTAGCGGGAGTGCTCCTCAAGAGACCCAGTACTTC.

The J gene is TRBJ1-5, the V gene TRBV7-9; TRBD1 matches at 7 bases. The ends lost 3 bases at V and 5 bases at J; junction bases unmatched: 1. The CDR3 length is 13 residues. Per the germline V gene, CDR1 is SEHNR and CDR2 is FQNEAQ (reference sequence). As DNA, the CDR3 is TGTGCCAGCAGCTTTGGACAGGATCAGCCCCAGCATTTT. Amino acid sequence: CASSFGQDQPQHF. Combining the CDR3 with reference TRBV7-9 and TRBJ1-5 gives the whole variable domain DTGVSQNPRHKITKRGQNVTFRCDPISEHNRLYWYRQTLGQGPEFLTYFQNEAQLEKSRLLSDRFSAERPKGSFSTLEIQRTEQGDSAMYLCASSFGQDQPQHFGDGTRLSIL.

CDR3 protein: CASRETGSGNTIYF. For the CDR3, the DNA is TGTGCCAGCAGGGAAACAGGCTCTGGAAACACCATATATTTT. The genes are TRBV7-2 and TRBJ1-3; D may be TRBD1 (5 bases). CDR1 is SGHTA, CDR2 FQGNSA, per germline. V lost 6 bases and J 0 bases, leaving 9 bases between the germline ends. This CDR3 spans 14 amino acids. The variable domain in full, completed from reference TRBV7-2 and TRBJ1-3, reads GAGVSQSPSNKVTEKGKDVELRCDPISGHTALYWYRQSLGQGLEFLIYFQGNSAPDKSGLPSDRFSAERTGGSVSTLTIQRTQQEDSAVYLCASRETGSGNTIYFGEGSWLTVV.

The rearrangement uses TRBV5-1 and TRBJ2-7; a possible D gene is TRBD1 (5 bases). The CDR3 has 14 amino acids. CDR1 is SGHRS, CDR2 YFSETQ, per germline. Trimming removed 1 base at V and 5 bases at J, with 13 bases between. The CDR3 bases are TGCGCCAGCAGCTTGATAGCAGGGCGGAACGAGCAGTACTTC. Translated: CASSLIAGRNEQYF.

This chain uses TRBV4-1 with TRBJ1-1, with D hard to call. Germline CDR1 is MGHRA and CDR2 is YSYEKL. The CDR3 extends over 14 amino acids. V lost 0 bases and J 1 base, leaving 6 bases between the germline ends. The CDR3 protein is CASSQENRNTEAFF. The CDR3 DNA sequence: TGCGCCAGCAGCCAAGAAAACAGGAACACTGAAGCTTTCTTT.

The chain uses TRBV5-1 and TRBJ2-3, with TRBD2 matching over 8 bases. CDR3 length equals 15 residues. Germline V gene data show CDR1 as SGHRS and CDR2 as YFSETQ. Trimming took 4 bases from V and 4 from J; bases not matched to a gene: 8. Here the CDR3 DNA reads TGCGCCAGCAGCCTCGATCCCGGGGGGGCAGATACGCAGTATTTT. Its protein product is CASSLDPGGADTQYF.

The rearrangement uses TRBV29-1 and TRBJ2-2, with 8 bases that match TRBD2. V dropped 4 bases and J dropped 2; count of bases not matched to a gene: 6. This CDR3 is built from 15 residues. Germline V gene lookup returns CDR1 SQVTM and CDR2 ANQGSEA. The CDR3 here is CSVGPGGVNTGELFF. DNA of the CDR3: TGCAGCGTTGGTCCCGGGGGGGTAAACACCGGGGAGCTGTTTTTT.

J is TRBJ2-3 and V is TRBV27; TRBD2 matches at 8 bases. The CDR3 sequence is 16 residues long. Losses at the gene ends were 5 bases for V and 3 bases for J; bases not matched to a gene: 10. The germline V gene encodes CDR1 MNHEY and CDR2 SMNVEV (reference sequence). The CDR3 DNA reads as TGTGCCAGCAGTCCCCCTGGCGGGAGGCAGACAGATACGCAGTATTTT. Its protein product is CASSPPGGRQTDTQYF.

The chain uses TRBV7-6 and TRBJ1-3, with 7 bases that match TRBD1. Germline V gene lookup returns CDR1 SGHVS and CDR2 FNYEAQ. V lost 1 base, J lost 0 bases, and 0 bases stayed unmatched. The CDR3 loop spans 15 amino acids. CDR3 bases: TGTGCCAGCAGCTTAGGACAGGGCTCTGGAAACACCATATATTTT. It is translated as CASSLGQGSGNTIYF.

The chain is built from TRBV6-1 and TRBJ1-2; D is unclear. V lost 2 bases and J 4 bases, leaving 5 bases between the germline ends. Germline CDR1 is MNHNS and CDR2 is SASEGT. CDR3 length equals 12 residues. The CDR3 DNA follows: TGTGCCAGCAGTGAACCCGGCTATGGCTACACCTTC. Its protein product is CASSEPGYGYTF.

The chain joins TRBV2 to TRBJ2-7; no reliable D call. Germline V CDR1 and CDR2: SNHLY, FYNNEI. Between the trimmed V and J ends, which lost 6 bases and 1 base, there was a span of 10 bases. The CDR3 loop spans 13 amino acids. The DNA for the CDR3 is TGTGCCAGCAGCCAAAGGAGTTCCTACGAGCAGTACTTC. Translating gives CASSQRSSYEQYF. Full variable domain (rest looked up from reference TRBV2 and TRBJ2-7): EPEVTQTPSHQVTQMGQEVILRCVPISNHLYFYWYRQILGQKVEFLVSFYNNEISEKSEIFDDQFSVERPDGSNFTLKIRSTKLEDSAMYFCASSQRSSYEQYFGPGTRLTVT.

This chain uses TRBV5-5 with TRBJ1-1; possible D gene TRBD1, 5 bases. V gave up 5 bases and J gave up 5 bases, with 16 bases separating them. Germline V gene lookup returns CDR1 SGHKS and CDR2 YYEKEE (reference sequence). This CDR3 has 14 amino acids. DNA for the CDR3: TGTGCCAGCAGGACAAGGGGCGGGGGTACTGAAGCTTTCTTT. Encoded protein: CASRTRGGGTEAFF.

This chain joins TRBV30 and TRBJ2-5; 14 nucleotides match TRBD2. The germline V gene encodes CDR1 GTSNPN and CDR2 SVGIG (reference sequence). CDR3 length: 17 residues. The junction had 12 bases not matched to a gene; V was cut back by 8 bases and J by 1 base. CDR3 amino acids: CAVYFAGLAGAQETQYF. Here the CDR3 DNA reads TGTGCCGTATACTTCGCGGGACTAGCGGGAGCCCAAGAGACCCAGTACTTC.